The 27 T cell receptor beta chains given below trace back to one sample, sequenced in a study of T cells in Graves' hyperthyroidism and ophthalmopathy. Researchers took RNA transcripts and amplified the TCR beta CDR3 regions from them. The primer set for the first-round RT-PCR of the TCR CDR3 was HTBI. TCRdb itself ran the multiplex PCR reads through MiXCR, one entry per CDR3 protein. There are some 500,000 distinct CDR3 sequences in the sample; roughly 16% occur only once, and about 29% lies in the top ten. Sequencing was carried out using blood. The receptors come from a woman aged 25 to 39 with Graves' ophthalmopathy.

The V and J genes are TRBV27 and TRBJ2-7; 9 nucleotides match TRBD1. This CDR3 comprises 17 residues. V dropped 3 bases and J dropped 2; count of bases not matched to a gene: 11. The V gene's germline CDR1 is MNHEY and CDR2 SMNVEV (reference sequence). CDR3 nucleotide sequence: TGTGCCAGCAGTTTTGAGGGGCCCGGGACAGGGCCCTACGAGCAGTACTTC. Translated: CASSFEGPGTGPYEQYF.

This clonotype was counted at least ten times. V and J are TRBV28 and TRBJ1-2, with no clear D. V lost 8 bases to trimming and J lost 4 bases, with 17 bases between them. Germline-derived CDR1 and CDR2 are MDHEN and SYDVKM. The CDR3 runs 14 residues. CDR3 region: CASDKNGEGYGYTF. CDR3 nucleotide sequence: TGTGCCAGCGATAAAAACGGGGAAGGCTATGGCTACACCTTC.

This clonotype was counted many times. The chain carries TRBV3-1 and TRBJ1-1; D is perhaps TRBD1 (6 bases). The CDR3 is 15 residues long. Germline lookup yields CDR1 LGHDT and CDR2 YNNKEL (reference sequence). Trimming removed 2 bases from V and 2 bases from J, with 12 bases in between. CDR3 loop: CASSQRGKGNTEAFF. The CDR3 DNA reads as TGTGCCAGCAGCCAAAGGGGGAAGGGAAACACTGAAGCTTTCTTT. Full variable domain (remainder filled in from reference TRBV3-1 and TRBJ1-1): DTAVSQTPKYLVTQMGNDKSIKCEQNLGHDTMYWYKQDSKKFLKIMFSYNNKELIINETVPNRFSPKSPDKAHLNLHINSLELGDSAVYFCASSQRGKGNTEAFFGQGTRLTVV.

The sample holds many counts of this clonotype. J is TRBJ2-7 and V is TRBV5-1; 9 bases fit TRBD2. The CDR3 loop spans 14 amino acids. V dropped 5 bases and J dropped 6; count of bases not matched to a gene: 9. Germline V lookup: CDR1 SGHRS, CDR2 YFSETQ. CDR3 nucleotides: TGCGCCAGCAGGTCCGGGACTAGCAGGGGCGAGCAGTACTTC. Translated: CASRSGTSRGEQYF.

This chain connects TRBV6-6 to TRBJ2-5; 11 bases are shared with TRBD1. The CDR3 covers 16 residues. Trimming cost V 2 bases and J 5 bases; bases outside gene matches: 7. The germline V gene has CDR1 MNHNY and CDR2 SVGAGI (reference sequence). The CDR3 DNA reads TGTGCCAGCAGTTACAACGGACAGGGGGCCGGGGAGACCCAGTACTTC. This gives the protein CASSYNGQGAGETQYF.

This clonotype came up a few times. The V call is TRBV28, the J call TRBJ1-2; D remains ambiguous. CDR3 length: 14 amino acids. From germline, CDR1 is MDHEN and CDR2 SYDVKM. Trimming left V 4 bases short and J 4 bases short, with 13 bases between. The CDR3 loop reads CASSSRGRSYGYTF. CDR3 nucleotide sequence: TGTGCCAGCAGTTCCCGTGGGAGGAGCTATGGCTACACCTTC.

This clonotype was recorded a few times. At one end, the junction sequence differs from germline, possibly due to a read error. The CDR3, as DNA: TGTGCCAGCAGTTTACAAGACAGAATGAGACAAGAGACCCAGCACTTC. This gives the protein CASSLQDRMRQETQHF. The chain carries TRBV12-3 or TRBV12-4 and TRBJ2-5, with D possibly matching TRBD1 (5 bases). The CDR3 totals 16 residues.

This clonotype was picked up many times. The rearrangement joins TRBV6-1 to TRBJ2-3; TRBD2 aligns across 9 bases. This CDR3 region has 17 residues. Germline V gene data show CDR1 as MNHNS and CDR2 as SASEGT. Trimming took 5 bases from V and 3 from J; bases not matched to a gene: 12. The chain's CDR3 is CASSYFVAGDGTDTQYF. In DNA form, the CDR3 reads TGTGCCAGCAGTTATTTTGTAGCGGGAGACGGGACAGATACGCAGTATTTT.

This clonotype was found a few times. The rearrangement joins TRBV7-8 to TRBJ1-2; D possibly corresponds to TRBD1 (6 bases). The CDR3 has 14 amino acids. Trimming left V 10 bases short and J 3 bases short, with 18 bases between. CDR1 SGHVS and CDR2 FQNEAQ come from the germline V gene. The DNA of the CDR3 is TGTGCCACGGAGCCGACAGGAGTAGACTATGGCTACACCTTC. It is translated as CATEPTGVDYGYTF.

In the case of this clonotype: The junction shows a germline mismatch at one end, possibly a read error. The rearrangement joins TRBV25-1 to TRBJ1-1; 7 nucleotides align to TRBD1. Germline V gives CDR1 MGHDK, CDR2 SYGVNS. This CDR3 contains 15 residues. Here the CDR3 reads CACSDLTGHGTEAFF. The CDR3 DNA follows: TGTGCCTGCAGTGATCTGACAGGGCACGGCACTGAAGCTTTCTTT.

This clonotype was seen ten or more times. The chain combines TRBV12-3 or TRBV12-4 with TRBJ2-7, with 14 bases identical to TRBD2. The CDR3 is 16 residues long. The V and J ends lost 4 bases and 4 bases, in that order; junction bases with no gene match: 6. The CDR3 reads CASSSPGLAGDYEQYF. DNA for the CDR3: TGTGCCAGCAGTTCCCCGGGACTAGCGGGAGATTACGAGCAGTACTTC.

This clonotype showed up many times. J is TRBJ2-1 and V is TRBV12-3 or TRBV12-4; tentatively, D is TRBD2 (5 bases). The CDR3 consists of 13 residues. Trimming stripped 8 bases from V and 9 bases from J, with 17 bases between. The CDR3 sequence is CASDLDAEGEQFF. The CDR3 nucleotides read TGTGCCAGCGATCTGGACGCCGAGGGTGAGCAGTTCTTC.

This clonotype was counted at least ten times. The chain carries TRBV20-1 and TRBJ2-3, with 9 bases lining up with TRBD2. V was clipped by 5 bases and J by 3 bases; unmatched bases: 6. Germline V lookup: CDR1 DFQATT, CDR2 SNEGSKA (reference sequence). This CDR3 is built from 14 residues. CDR3 sequence reads: CSADLAGSTDTQYF. CDR3 bases: TGCAGTGCTGATCTAGCGGGATCGACAGATACGCAGTATTTT.

This clonotype came up many times. This chain uses TRBV28 with TRBJ2-3; unclear D gene. Germline CDR1 reads MDHEN; CDR2 reads SYDVKM. Trimming removed 5 bases at V and 3 bases at J, with 12 bases between. The CDR3 runs 14 residues. The CDR3 here is CASSGAPRTDTQYF. CDR3 bases: TGTGCCAGCAGTGGCGCCCCTAGGACAGATACGCAGTATTTT. Full variable domain (remainder filled in from reference TRBV28 and TRBJ2-3): DVKVTQSSRYLVKRTGEKVFLECVQDMDHENMFWYRQDPGLGLRLIYFSYDVKMKEKGDIPEGYSVSREKKERFSLILESASTNQTSMYLCASSGAPRTDTQYFGPGTRLTVL.

This clonotype was seen at least ten times. V gene TRBV5-1 combines with J gene TRBJ1-1; D ambiguous. Germline loops: CDR1 SGHRS, CDR2 YFSETQ. V lost 3 bases to trimming and J lost 5 bases, with 11 bases between them. The CDR3 spans 13 residues. The CDR3 DNA reads as TGCGCCAGCAGCTCCTCCGGTAGGACTGAAGCTTTCTTT. As protein: CASSSSGRTEAFF.

This clonotype was seen repeatedly, ten times or more. The rearrangement joins TRBV7-8 to TRBJ2-7; D is unclear. The length of the CDR3 is 12 residues. With 6 bases removed from V and 2 bases from J, the gap between germline ends came to 8 bases. Germline V gene sequence: CDR1 SGHVS, CDR2 FQNEAQ. The CDR3 reads CASRQATYEQYF. The CDR3 DNA sequence: TGTGCCAGCAGGCAGGCCACCTACGAGCAGTACTTC.

This clonotype occurred many times. The chain combines TRBV7-8 with TRBJ1-5; D may be TRBD1 (6 bases). Looked up from germline, CDR1 is SGHVS and CDR2 is FQNEAQ. V was clipped by 1 base and J by 9 bases, with 16 bases between them. The CDR3 covers 15 residues. CDR3 protein: CASSLVGTSQGPQHF. In nucleotides, the CDR3 is TGTGCCAGCAGCTTAGTTGGGACATCCCAGGGGCCCCAGCATTTT.

This clonotype has only a few counts. This rearrangement joins TRBV6-1 to TRBJ2-2; the match to TRBD2 covers 8 bases. Germline V gives CDR1 MNHNS, CDR2 SASEGT. The CDR3 is 15 amino acids. J was trimmed by 3 bases and V by 6 bases; bases with no gene match: 6. This CDR3 is CASSGSGSYTGELFF. CDR3 nucleotide sequence: TGTGCCAGCAGCGGAAGCGGGAGCTACACCGGGGAGCTGTTTTTT.

The chain has TRBV7-9 and TRBJ2-4, with D maybe TRBD1 (6 bases). The CDR3 is 16 amino acids. Trimming left V 5 bases short and J 7 bases short, with 21 bases between. Per the germline V gene, CDR1 is SEHNR and CDR2 is FQNEAQ (reference sequence). The CDR3 sequence is CASSPTTQGIGNIQYF. The CDR3 DNA sequence: TGTGCCAGCAGCCCAACTACTCAGGGGATCGGGAACATTCAGTACTTC.

This clonotype is a singleton in its sample. This may be a read error: a much more frequent sequence differs by one nucleotide. The chain joins TRBV30 to TRBJ2-7; 9 positions match TRBD2. Germline assignment: CDR1 GTSNPN and CDR2 SVGIG (reference sequence). CDR3 size: 14 residues. With V trimmed by 0 bases and J by 4 bases, 4 bases remained unmatched. The CDR3 region has the DNA TGTGCCTGGAGTGTAGCGGGAGGTTTGTACGAGCAGTACTTC. Translated: CAWSVAGGLYEQYF.

This clonotype came up many times. V usage is TRBV5-1 and J usage is TRBJ2-7; 12 positions match TRBD1. This CDR3 comprises 14 residues. J gave up 5 bases and V 4 bases, and 4 bases lay outside the gene matches. The germline V gene has CDR1 SGHRS and CDR2 YFSETQ. The DNA of the CDR3 is TGCGCCAGCAGCAGGGACAGGGGGCACGACGAGCAGTACTTC. It translates to CASSRDRGHDEQYF.

This clonotype was seen only a few times. The chain recombines TRBV7-2 with TRBJ1-6; 7 bases are shared with TRBD1. The germline V gene has CDR1 SGHTA and CDR2 FQGNSA. J lost 6 bases, V lost 1 base, and 6 bases had no gene match. This CDR3 region has 16 residues. This CDR3 reads CASSLGWGQINSPLHF. In DNA form, the CDR3 reads TGTGCCAGCAGCTTAGGATGGGGACAGATTAATTCACCCCTCCACTTT.

This clonotype occurred many times. The rearrangement uses TRBV2 and TRBJ1-3, with D hard to call. The CDR3 has 14 residues. Germline loops: CDR1 SNHLY, CDR2 FYNNEI. Between the trimmed V and J ends, which lost 2 bases and 3 bases, there was a span of 8 bases. The CDR3 loop is CASSEYEFGNTIYF. The DNA of the CDR3 is TGTGCCAGCAGTGAATATGAGTTTGGAAACACCATATATTTT.

This clonotype was detected ten times or more. The V call is TRBV20-1, the J call TRBJ2-3; 10 positions agree with TRBD1. The CDR3 length is 13 residues. Germline lookup yields CDR1 DFQATT and CDR2 SNEGSKA (reference sequence). Trimming cost V 6 bases and J 5 bases; bases outside gene matches: 5. The CDR3 protein is CSARDRGKDTQYF. The CDR3 nucleotides read TGCAGTGCCAGGGACAGGGGTAAAGATACGCAGTATTTT.

This clonotype was detected ten times or more. The chain links TRBV7-2 to TRBJ2-2, with TRBD2 matching 9 bases. The CDR3 length is 14 residues. In germline, CDR1 is SGHTA, CDR2 FQGNSA. V lost 6 bases, J lost 2 bases, and 1 base stayed unmatched. CDR3 sequence reads: CASRTSGNTGELFF. DNA of the CDR3: TGTGCCAGCAGGACTAGCGGAAACACCGGGGAGCTGTTTTTT.

Many counts were recorded for this clonotype. The rearrangement links TRBV2 to TRBJ2-1, with 7 bases identical to TRBD1. Trimming removed 5 bases from V and 0 bases from J; junction bases left unmatched: 7. The CDR3 contains 16 residues. CDR1 SNHLY and CDR2 FYNNEI come from the germline V gene. For the CDR3, the DNA is TGTGCCAGCAGTTCTAGGGGGCGCCCCTCCTACAATGAGCAGTTCTTC. Protein: CASSSRGRPSYNEQFF.

This clonotype was observed a few times. An end of the junction does not agree with germline; a read error may underlie this. J is TRBJ2-5 and V is TRBV27, with TRBD2 matching 7 bases. The CDR3 is 14 residues long. Germline V lookup: CDR1 MNHEY, CDR2 SMNVEV (reference sequence). In DNA, the CDR3 is TGTGCCAGCAGCCCATCTGGGGGGGGAGAGCCCCAGTACTTC. Encoded protein: CASSPSGGGEPQYF.